The rows below give T cell receptor beta chains drawn from one sample of a study of OX40 agonist ivuxolimab in advanced cancers. Assay used: immunoSEQ multiplex PCR; TCRdb lists only in-frame clones, some missing. The table records tens of thousands of clones, roughly 92% of them present only once. The sequencing used CD4+ or CD8+ T cells sorted from blood, collected in a trial of the OX40 agonist ivuxolimab. These receptors all stem from an adult with an advanced solid tumor such as melanoma, head and neck, liver or kidney cancer. CDR3s include the opening cysteine and the closing phenylalanine or tryptophan. The D gene is left open where the match is weak. Some rows have no size entry. The others give once, few or many, or a class for an expanded clone.

d_call clone_size j_call v_call cdr3_aa cdr3_nt
. . TRBJ2-3 TRBV5-1 CASSYYPDTQYF TGCGCCAGCAGCTACTATCCAGATACGCAGTATTTT
. . TRBJ2-1 TRBV13 CASSRIGNEQFF TGTGCCAGCAGCCGAATAGGCAATGAGCAGTTCTTC
TRBD1 . TRBJ2-3 TRBV20-1 CSAKGQGEYF TGCAGTGCTAAAGGACAGGGAGAGTATTTT
. . TRBJ1-3 TRBV7-9 CASSRGNTIYF TGTGCCAGCAGCCGCGGAAACACCATATATTTT
TRBD2 . TRBJ2-2 TRBV11-2 CASTAGGNTGELFF TGTGCCAGCACCGCGGGGGGGAATACCGGGGAGCTGTTTTTT
TRBD2 . TRBJ2-7 TRBV5-1 CASSLLSSGYEQYF TGCGCCAGCAGCTTGTTGTCTAGCGGCTACGAGCAGTACTTC
TRBD2 once TRBJ2-1 TRBV18 CASSPASGNSYNEQFF TGTGCCAGCTCACCAGCTAGCGGGAACTCCTACAATGAGCAGTTCTTC
TRBD1 . TRBJ2-3 TRBV7-9 CASSSFRTGNTDTQYF TGTGCCAGCAGCTCTTTCCGGACAGGGAACACAGATACGCAGTATTTT
. . TRBJ1-5 TRBV9 CASSVGMDSQPQHF TGTGCCAGCAGCGTAGGGATGGACTCCCAGCCCCAGCATTTT
. few TRBJ1-3 TRBV10-1 CASTDSLGSGNTIYF TGCGCCAGTACTGACAGCCTGGGCTCTGGAAACACCATATATTTT
. . TRBJ2-2 TRBV5-1 CASSLALGGYAGELFF TGCGCCAGCAGCTTGGCCCTGGGCGGGTACGCCGGGGAGCTGTTTTTT
TRBD2 . TRBJ2-7 TRBV28 CASSPKRWTSGWRRIGEQYF TGTGCCAGCAGCCCTAAACGCTGGACTAGCGGGTGGCGTCGTATTGGGGAGCAGTACTTC
. . TRBJ1-5 TRBV19 CASSIISVSNQPQHF TGTGCCAGTAGTATAATTTCAGTTAGCAATCAGCCCCAGCATTTT
. . TRBJ1-5 TRBV28 CASSGTVEIPQHF TGTGCCAGCAGCGGAACAGTTGAAATTCCCCAGCATTTT
. . TRBJ2-5 TRBV7-6 CASSPSIEGRETQYF TGTGCCAGCAGCCCCTCCATTGAGGGGAGAGAGACCCAGTACTTC
. . TRBJ2-7 TRBV7-9 CASSLDLGYEQYF TGTGCCAGCAGCTTAGATTTGGGGTACGAGCAGTACTTC